This T cell receptor beta chain was captured in a study of T cells after yellow fever vaccination. Whole-study context: SMART-Seq v4 Ultra Low Input served to prepare low-cell-number fractions.

Germline CDR1 reads MNHEY; CDR2 reads SMNVEV (reference sequence). V was cut by 6 bases and J by 2 bases, with 8 bases left in between. CDR3 length equals 12 residues. This clonotype was detected many times. TCRdb used MiXCR to reprocess the 5' RACE reads, holding one entry per CDR3 protein. The data hold around 100,000 distinct CDR3 sequences, with 6.5% to 9% observed a single time. Here the sequenced sample was CD8+ T cells sorted from PBMCs, taken 45 days after the yellow fever booster vaccination. The sequence came from a man aged 25 to 40 who received the YFV17D yellow fever vaccine. The chain recombines TRBV27 with TRBJ2-7, with unresolved D. CDR3 protein: CASRHGPYEQYF. CDR3 DNA sequence: TGTGCCAGCAGGCATGGGCCCTACGAGCAGTACTTC.